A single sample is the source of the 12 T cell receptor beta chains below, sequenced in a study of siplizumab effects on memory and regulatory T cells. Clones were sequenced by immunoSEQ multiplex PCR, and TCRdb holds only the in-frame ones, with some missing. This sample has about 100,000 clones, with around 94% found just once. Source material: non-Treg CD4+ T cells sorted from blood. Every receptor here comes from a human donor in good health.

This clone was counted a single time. The CDR3: CASSLGRTSSTDTQYF. In DNA form, the CDR3 reads TGTGCCAGCAGCTTAGGTCGGACTTCCAGCACAGATACGCAGTATTTT. The chain combines TRBV11-3 with TRBJ2-3, with D possibly TRBD2 on 5 matching bases. Trimming shortened V by 1 base and J by 0 bases, and 11 bases separated the two germline ends. This CDR3 comprises 16 residues. CDR1 and CDR2 from the germline V gene are SGHNT and YENEEA.

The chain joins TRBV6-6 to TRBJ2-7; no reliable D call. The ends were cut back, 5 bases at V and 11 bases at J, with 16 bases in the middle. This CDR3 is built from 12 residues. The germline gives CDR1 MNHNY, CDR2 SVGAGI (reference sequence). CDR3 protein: CASSLTGLLEYF. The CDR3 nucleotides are TGTGCCAGCAGTCTAACCGGCCTCCTTGAGTACTTC.

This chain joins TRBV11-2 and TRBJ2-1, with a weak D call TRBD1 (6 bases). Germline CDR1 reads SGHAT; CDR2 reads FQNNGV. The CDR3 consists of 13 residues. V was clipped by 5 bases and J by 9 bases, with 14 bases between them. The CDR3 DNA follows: TGTGCCAGCAGCAACAACAGGGTCAGTGAGCAGTTCTTC. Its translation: CASSNNRVSEQFF.

Here the CDR3 reads CSVEPGQLDTQYF. The CDR3 nucleotides are TGCAGCGTTGAACCGGGCCAGCTAGATACGCAGTATTTT. The V and J genes are TRBV29-1 and TRBJ2-3; D unresolved. Per the germline V gene, CDR1 is SQVTM and CDR2 is ANQGSEA. CDR3 length: 13 residues. V was cut by 2 bases and J by 5 bases, with 11 bases left in between.

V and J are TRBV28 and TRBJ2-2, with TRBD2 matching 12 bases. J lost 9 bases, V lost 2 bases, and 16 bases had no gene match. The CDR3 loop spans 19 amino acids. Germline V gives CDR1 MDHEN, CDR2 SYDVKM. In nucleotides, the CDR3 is TGTGCCAGCAGTTTAGGCTGGCTAGCGGGAGGGAGGAGTGACAGGGAGCTGTTTTTT. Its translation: CASSLGWLAGGRSDRELFF.

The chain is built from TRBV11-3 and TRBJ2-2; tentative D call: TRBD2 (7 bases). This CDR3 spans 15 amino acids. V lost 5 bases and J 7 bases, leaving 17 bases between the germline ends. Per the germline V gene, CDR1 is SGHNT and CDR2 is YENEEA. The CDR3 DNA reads TGTGCCAGCAGCCCAGGGGCGGGAGCAGGCGGGGAGCTGTTTTTT. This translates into CASSPGAGAGGELFF.

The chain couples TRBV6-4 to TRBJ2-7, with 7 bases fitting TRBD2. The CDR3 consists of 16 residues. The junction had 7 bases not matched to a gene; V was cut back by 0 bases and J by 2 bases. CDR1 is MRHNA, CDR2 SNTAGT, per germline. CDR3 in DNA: TGTGCCAGCAGTGACTCGAGACTAGCAAAACCCTACGAGCAGTACTTC. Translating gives CASSDSRLAKPYEQYF.

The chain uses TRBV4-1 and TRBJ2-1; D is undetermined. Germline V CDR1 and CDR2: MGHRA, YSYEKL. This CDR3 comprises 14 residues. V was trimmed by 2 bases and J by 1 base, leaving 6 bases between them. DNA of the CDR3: TGCGCCAGCAGCCAACCCGGGTCCTACAATGAGCAGTTCTTC. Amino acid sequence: CASSQPGSYNEQFF.

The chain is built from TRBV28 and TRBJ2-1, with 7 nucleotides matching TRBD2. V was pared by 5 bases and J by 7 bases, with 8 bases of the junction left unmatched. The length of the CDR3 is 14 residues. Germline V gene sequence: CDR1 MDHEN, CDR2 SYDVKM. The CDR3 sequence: CASSAPGLTNEQFF. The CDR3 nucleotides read TGTGCCAGCAGTGCACCGGGACTAACGAATGAGCAGTTCTTC.

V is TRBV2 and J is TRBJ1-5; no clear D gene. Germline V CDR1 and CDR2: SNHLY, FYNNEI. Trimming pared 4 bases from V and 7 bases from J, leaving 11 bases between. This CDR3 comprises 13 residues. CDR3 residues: CASSVSGIQPQHF. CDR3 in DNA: TGTGCCAGCAGTGTAAGCGGGATCCAGCCCCAGCATTTT.

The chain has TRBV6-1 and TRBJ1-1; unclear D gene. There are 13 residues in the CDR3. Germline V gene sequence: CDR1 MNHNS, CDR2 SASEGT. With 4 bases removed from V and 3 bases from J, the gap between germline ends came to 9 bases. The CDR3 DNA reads TGTGCCAGCAGTGTCGATGACCACACTGAAGCTTTCTTT. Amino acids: CASSVDDHTEAFF.

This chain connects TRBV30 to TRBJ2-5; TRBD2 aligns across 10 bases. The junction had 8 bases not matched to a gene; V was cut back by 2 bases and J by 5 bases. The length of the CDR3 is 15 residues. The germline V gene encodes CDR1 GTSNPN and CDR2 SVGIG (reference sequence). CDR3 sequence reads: CAWSFLAGEGETQYF. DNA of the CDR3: TGTGCCTGGAGTTTCCTAGCGGGAGAGGGGGAGACCCAGTACTTC.